Sequencing of this T cell receptor (beta chain) was carried out in a study of OX40 agonist ivuxolimab in advanced cancers. Regarding the research as a whole: Ivuxolimab was a fully human IgG2 agonistic monoclonal antibody targeting the costimulatory receptor OX40 (CD134). Of the approximately 50 patients in dose escalation, some 20 had hepatocellular carcinoma, around 15 had melanoma, 9 had renal cell carcinoma and 9 had head and neck cancer. Partial responses occurred in three dose-escalation patients, of whom one had hepatocellular carcinoma and two had cutaneous melanoma. In the dose-escalation cohort, 70% to 85% of patients were male, and the mean age was approximately 60 years, with a range of about 23 to 80. Prior anti-PD-1, anti-PD-L1 or anti-CTLA-4 therapy was permitted, and checkpoint inhibitors had been received by under 50% of dose-escalation patients. Intravenous ivuxolimab was administered to patients every 2 weeks at six dose levels: 0.01, 0.1, 0.3, 1.5, 3 and 10 mg/kg. Peripheral TCRbeta sequencing aimed to test whether ivuxolimab altered TCR sequence diversity and caused clonal T-cell expansion. The paper reports the monotherapy dose-escalation portion (N of about 52 patients) of the phase I ivuxolimab trial. What the authors observed across the whole study: The antigen specificity of the clonally expanded peripheral T cells was not determined. Partial responders in the 0.1-3.0 mg/kg groups had among the lowest normalized peripheral clonal expansion, especially among CD8+ T cells. At doses of 0.1 to 3.0 mg/kg, clonal expansion of both CD4+ and CD8+ blood T cells was observed from baseline to week 6. Low levels of normalized T-cell clonal expansion were also seen in some patients who did not respond. After ivuxolimab, CD8+ T cells had more expanded clones than CD4+ T cells on average.

From the cysteine through the phenylalanine, the CDR3 covers 13 amino acids. CDR3 DNA only is kept here, 39 bases in frame from base 1. V is pared back by 4 bases and J by 4 bases, with 13 bases lying between the germline termini. In the germline V gene, CDR1 corresponds to SQVTM and CDR2 to ANQGSEA. Genomic DNA was extracted from sorted cells for sequencing of the TCRbeta CDR3 region. The immunoSEQ Assay was used for sequencing of TCRbeta CDR3 regions. TCRdb provides this immuneACCESS table in a form limited to in-frame rearrangements. Some clones are lacking; in checked studies, under half of them reflect an unresolved V gene, and why the rest are absent is not known. This sample comprises 55,000 to 80,000 clones, more than 80% of them detected only once. Jointly, the top ten make up approximately 5.2% of the sample. With regard to this clone: Its binding antigen is unknown. No base qualities exist here, and no much larger clone lies one base off it.

The trial excluded patients who had a history of autoimmune disease or who were on systemic immunosuppression. Peripheral blood for TCR sequencing was drawn from every dose cohort at baseline, at cycle 4 day 1 and at cycle 7 day 1. The samples were taken from a phase I, first-in-human, multicenter, open-label dose-escalation trial of ivuxolimab. Adults with locally advanced or metastatic melanoma, renal cell carcinoma, hepatocellular carcinoma or head and neck squamous cell carcinoma were enrolled in the trial. Before TCR sequencing, CD4+ T cells and CD8+ T cells were sorted from peripheral blood as separate populations.

The chain employs TRBV29-1 and TRBJ1-1; the D segment cannot be called with confidence. Material: CD4+ or CD8+ T cells sorted from blood, obtained in a trial of the OX40 agonist ivuxolimab. The origin of this receptor is an adult with an advanced solid tumor such as melanoma, head and neck, liver or kidney cancer. The encoded CDR3 is CSVALLKGTEAFF. The bases read TGCAGCGTTGCCCTCCTTAAGGGCACTGAAGCTTTCTTT.